A selection of T cell receptor beta chains follows, all from one sample in a study of beta chain features in type 1 diabetes. Profiling relied on immunoSEQ multiplex PCR, and the TCRdb table lists in-frame clones only, not all of them. The table records 150,000 or so clones, approximately 9% of them present only once. Sequenced input: central memory CD4+ T cells from blood. The origin of the receptors is a woman between 18 and 30 years old with type 1 diabetes. Each CDR3 is given without its conserved first and last residue.

>TRBV7-9|TRBJ2-5
ASSSGLVGLKETQY
>TRBV19|TRBJ1-2
ASSIGTGSGYT
>TRBV6-6|TRBJ1-1
ASWGQGIKNTEAF
>TRBV28|TRBJ2-1
ASSLGSGFEQF
>TRBV7-2|TRBJ2-1
ASSLNPGSYNEQF
>TRBV9|TRBJ2-2
ASSGAGSGELF
>TRBV29-1|TRBJ2-5
SVALAGETQY
>TRBV28|TRBJ2-1
ARDSGTSGNNEQF
>TRBV7-2|TRBJ2-7
ASSPGTGFTYEQY
>TRBV10-3|TRBJ2-2
AIRSSGRGNTGELF
>TRBV5-4|TRBJ2-5
ASSLEYQETQY
>TRBV5-4|TRBJ2-3
ASSSYMGTGGADTQY
>TRBV14|TRBJ2-5
ASSLGLAGVETQY
>TRBV15|TRBJ2-2
ATSMDRVNTGELF
>TRBV15|TRBJ2-5
ATSRVLAVGETQY